The 19 T cell receptor beta chains listed next were all sequenced from one sample in a study of vaccination and CD4 T cells after COVID-19 (dated by TCRdb to 2022 to 2024). For these TCRs, the target antigens are not known. Library method: PCR. Instrument on record: Illumina iSeq 100. DNA from cultured CD4+ T cells underwent TCR sequencing with the Oncomine TCR Beta short-read assay at the Johns Hopkins FTIC core. TCRdb cleaned the public reads at Q25 with fastp, built clones with MiXCR and kept in-frame beta chains. Duplicate CDR3 protein sequences are folded into a single record with the most common DNA and genes. In this sample the table shows about 19,000 distinct CDR3 sequences, about 23% of which occur a single time. Clones ranked in the top ten supply 7% to 8.5% of the sample. This sample's treatment or condition label indicates: roughly 10-day PBMC culture with coronavirus spike peptide pools or control peptides (ViraFEST assay).

Sequencing was carried out using cultured CD4+ T cells from blood. The receptors come from a human donor with COVID-19.

This clonotype has a handful of counts. The chain couples TRBV29-1 to TRBJ1-5; D uncertain. The germline V and J ends were trimmed by 7 bases and 3 bases, with 10 bases remaining between them. Germline assignment: CDR1 SQVTM and CDR2 ANQGSEA. The CDR3 spans 12 residues. The CDR3 DNA reads TGCAGCGCTGGAGGCTACAATCAGCCCCAGCATTTT. Its translation is CSAGGYNQPQHF. Based on the CDR3 plus reference TRBV29-1 and TRBJ1-5, the full variable domain is SAVISQKPSRDICQRGTSLTIQCQVDSQVTMMFWYRQQPGQSLTLIATANQGSEATYESGFVIDKFPISRPNLTFSTLTVSNMSPEDSSIYLCSAGGYNQPQHFGDGTRLSIL.

The chain combines TRBV6-2 or TRBV6-3 with TRBJ2-1; no firm D call. CDR3 size: 12 residues. V was cut by 5 bases and J by 13 bases, with 15 bases left in between. In germline, CDR1 is MNHEY, CDR2 SVGEGT. In DNA, the CDR3 is TGTGCCAGCAGTCTCGAGGAGCCCCGTCAGTTCTTC. As protein: CASSLEEPRQFF.

The V call is TRBV9, the J call TRBJ1-1; TRBD1 agrees at 7 bases. With 0 bases clipped from V and 4 bases from J, the junction kept 3 bases outside the gene matches. Germline CDR1 reads SGDLS; CDR2 reads YYNGEE. CDR3 length: 14 residues. The CDR3 bases are TGTGCCAGCAGCGTAGAGCACAGGGGCACTGAAGCTTTCTTT. Protein product: CASSVEHRGTEAFF.

The CDR3 coding sequence is TGCAGTGCTAGAGGAGGCGGAATAAATAGCAATCAGCCCCAGCATTTT. This sequence encodes CSARGGGINSNQPQHF. J is TRBJ1-5 and V is TRBV20-1; the D is unclear. V was shortened by 1 base and J by 0 bases, with 13 bases between the two germline ends. Germline V CDR1 and CDR2: DFQATT, SNEGSKA (reference sequence). The CDR3 is 16 residues long.

The chain is built from TRBV10-3 and TRBJ2-7, with 9 bases lining up with TRBD2. The germline V gene has CDR1 ENHRY and CDR2 SYGVKD. The J segment lost 0 bases and the V segment lost 3 bases, leaving 3 bases of the junction unmatched. The CDR3 runs 15 residues. This chain's CDR3 is CAISEPRGGSYEQYF. The CDR3 nucleotides read TGTGCCATCAGTGAACCGCGGGGGGGCTCCTACGAGCAGTACTTC.

This chain uses TRBV6-1 with TRBJ1-1; a weak D match, TRBD1 (6 bases). CDR3 size: 13 residues. The V gene lost 4 bases and the J gene lost 1 base, with 7 bases spanning the gap. CDR1 is MNHNS, CDR2 SASEGT, per germline. Written as DNA, the CDR3 is TGTGCCAGCAGTGTGGACAGGAACACTGAAGCTTTCTTT. This encodes CASSVDRNTEAFF.

The CDR3 DNA follows: TGCGCCAGCCAGCGGGGATCAGGGGGGGAAGAGACCCAGTACTTC. Its protein product is CASQRGSGGEETQYF. V usage is TRBV5-1 and J usage is TRBJ2-5; D could derive from TRBD1 or TRBD2 (7 bases each). CDR3 size: 15 residues. Trimming took 7 bases from V and 3 from J, leaving 19 bases between them. Germline V gene sequence: CDR1 SGHRS, CDR2 YFSETQ. Variable domain in full (rest from reference TRBV5-1 and TRBJ2-5): KAGVTQTPRYLIKTRGQQVTLSCSPISGHRSVSWYQQTPGQGLQFLFEYFSETQRNKGNFPGRFSGRQFSNSRSEMNVSTLELGDSALYLCASQRGSGGEETQYFGPGTRLLVL.

This clonotype is medium-sized within its sample. J is TRBJ1-2 and V is TRBV20-1; D unresolved. This CDR3 comprises 11 residues. V was trimmed by 0 bases and J by 14 bases, leaving 13 bases between them. Germline V gives CDR1 DFQATT, CDR2 SNEGSKA (reference sequence). Here the CDR3 DNA reads TGCAGTGCTAGAGATGCCTCTGCTGTGACCTTC. Amino acid sequence: CSARDASAVTF.

This clonotype was picked up a small number of times. This rearrangement joins TRBV6-1 to TRBJ2-7; a weak D match, TRBD1 (6 bases). From germline, CDR1 is MNHNS and CDR2 SASEGT. The germline V and J ends were trimmed by 5 bases and 1 base, with 12 bases remaining between them. The CDR3 extends over 14 amino acids. For the CDR3, the DNA is TGTGCCAGCAGTCGACAGGCAGGATCCTACGAGCAGTACTTC. Translation: CASSRQAGSYEQYF.

The V call is TRBV7-2, the J call TRBJ2-1; D remains ambiguous. V was shortened by 0 bases and J by 5 bases, with 8 bases between the two germline ends. Germline V gene data show CDR1 as SGHTA and CDR2 as FQGNSA. The CDR3 consists of 14 residues. CDR3 nucleotides: TGTGCCAGCAGCTTAGCGGGGTCTCACAATGAGCAGTTCTTC. Its protein product is CASSLAGSHNEQFF.

The V gene is TRBV5-4, the J gene TRBJ1-1; tentatively, D is TRBD1 (6 bases). Trimming took 2 bases from V and 1 from J, leaving 15 bases between them. In germline, CDR1 is SGHNT, CDR2 YYREEE (reference sequence). This CDR3 region has 16 residues. The DNA for the CDR3 is TGTGCCAGCAGCTTTGCCCGAGGAGGGGGGAACACTGAAGCTTTCTTT. Its translation is CASSFARGGGNTEAFF. Filled out from reference TRBV5-4 and TRBJ1-1, the complete variable domain reads ETGVTQSPTHLIKTRGQQVTLRCSSQSGHNTVSWYQQALGQGPQFIFQYYREEENGRGNFPPRFSGLQFPNYSSELNVNALELDDSALYLCASSFARGGGNTEAFFGQGTRLTVV.

This clonotype was seen a handful of times. The rearrangement uses TRBV6-1 and TRBJ1-1; possible D gene TRBD1, 6 bases. Germline assignment: CDR1 MNHNS and CDR2 SASEGT. This CDR3 has 13 residues. Trimming took off 6 bases at V and 1 base at J, with 9 bases between the two ends. Written as DNA, the CDR3 is TGTGCCAGCAGAGGCAGGGGGAACACTGAAGCTTTCTTT. This gives the protein CASRGRGNTEAFF.

This rearrangement joins TRBV7-9 to TRBJ2-7, with D possibly TRBD1 on 6 matching bases. V was cut by 2 bases and J by 1 base, with 12 bases left in between. Germline V gene sequence: CDR1 SEHNR, CDR2 FQNEAQ (reference sequence). This CDR3 has 15 residues. The CDR3 spells CASSLSGAGSYEQYF. CDR3 in DNA: TGTGCCAGCAGCTTATCAGGGGCTGGGTCCTACGAGCAGTACTTC.

This clonotype is deemed medium-sized (0.01 to 0.1%). The chain uses TRBV2 and TRBJ1-2, with D possibly matching TRBD1 (5 bases). The length of the CDR3 is 12 residues. V lost 6 bases, J lost 8 bases, and 13 bases lay in between. Germline CDR1 reads SNHLY; CDR2 reads FYNNEI. For the CDR3, the DNA is TGTGCCAGCAGAGAGGGGATTGAGGGCTACACCTTC. Translation: CASREGIEGYTF.

V and J are TRBV20-1 and TRBJ2-3; D is unresolved. Germline CDR1 and CDR2: DFQATT and SNEGSKA (reference sequence). This CDR3 spans 12 amino acids. V lost 4 bases and J lost 2, with 7 bases in between. CDR3 coding DNA: TGCAGTGCTATTTTCACCACAGATACGCAGTATTTT. As protein: CSAIFTTDTQYF.

This clonotype has more than one count but fewer than ten. V is TRBV6-4 and J is TRBJ2-6, with no clear D. Germline V gene sequence: CDR1 MRHNA, CDR2 SNTAGT. This CDR3 has 20 amino acids. Deletions cut 8 bases from V and 0 bases from J, with 26 bases between. The CDR3 protein is CASSTSPLPGLSSGANVLTF. The CDR3 DNA follows: TGTGCCAGCTCCACATCCCCTCTCCCGGGTCTTAGCTCTGGGGCCAACGTCCTGACTTTC.

The sample holds a few counts of this clonotype. For the CDR3, the DNA is TGCGCCAGCGGATTACTCCCCGGGGTGAACACTGAAGCTTTCTTT. Translated, it gives CASGLLPGVNTEAFF. J is TRBJ1-1 and V is TRBV5-1; D not resolved. The CDR3 loop spans 15 amino acids. Deletions cut 7 bases from V and 0 bases from J, with 16 bases between. CDR1 SGHRS and CDR2 YFSETQ come from the germline V gene.

J is TRBJ2-5 and V is TRBV2, with TRBD2 as a possible D gene (6 bases). CDR1 and CDR2 (germline): SNHLY, FYNNEI. Trimming shortened V by 8 bases and J by 5 bases, and 18 bases separated the two germline ends. The CDR3 is made up of 14 amino acids. In nucleotides, the CDR3 is TGTGCCAGCCAGCAGGCGACTGGGAGGGAGACCCAGTACTTC. It yields the protein CASQQATGRETQYF.

The chain is built from TRBV6-5 and TRBJ1-1; no firm D call. The germline CDR1 and CDR2 sequences are MNHEY and SVGAGI. V was shortened by 0 bases and J by 2 bases, with 19 bases between the two germline ends. This CDR3 has 18 residues. CDR3 in DNA: TGTGCCAGCAGTTACTCCCCGGGTTTGTCCCGAAAAAACACTGAAGCTTTCTTT. It specifies CASSYSPGLSRKNTEAFF.